This TCR beta chain was sequenced in a study of lymphopenia after photon versus proton radiotherapy. Method: immunoSEQ multiplex PCR; TCRdb's copy keeps in-frame clones and lacks some. The sample holds tens of thousands of clones, 70% to 85% seen once. Note on this clone: What it binds is unknown.

The study's findings and limits: Post-nadir diversity loss with photons came from oligoclonal expansion, particularly CD8+ Temra cells. Better survival with proton therapy was suggested as possible, not demonstrated. A bigger post-nadir fall in TCR diversity correlated inversely with survival time in deceased patients.

The receptor comes from a woman in her 70s with pancreatic cancer. The source was peripheral blood, collected from a patient treated with proton-based radiotherapy.

The CDR3 sequence: CASSLGLAGNEQFF. The CDR3, as DNA: TGTGCCAGCAGCTTGGGACTAGCGGGGAATGAGCAGTTCTTC. The gene calls are TRBV5-4 and TRBJ2-1, with 11 positions matching TRBD2. The V gene end was trimmed by 0 bases and the J gene end by 7 bases; junction bases not matched to a gene: 0. This CDR3 spans 14 amino acids. Germline V CDR1 and CDR2: SGHNT, YYREEE (reference sequence).